Reported below is one T cell receptor beta chain. Its specificity is unknown. V lost 4 bases and J lost 2, with 9 bases in between. The CDR3 contains 14 residues. Germline V CDR1 and CDR2: MNHEY, SMNVEV (reference sequence). Sequencing targeted TCR beta in T cells from blood (CD8+ and CD4+). These data belong to a study of CD8 T cells in Susac syndrome. General study findings and limits: The study admitted that it had a relatively small number of individuals in its TCR sequencing and HLA analysis.

The RNA input was about 0.5 to 1 ug, and it was reverse transcribed with random hexamers. TCRdb ran MiXCR on the immunoSEQ multiplex PCR reads and lists one entry per CDR3 protein. Here the sample spans 250,000 to 300,000 distinct CDR3 sequences, approximately 81% being singletons. Sample: CD8+ T cells from PBMCs. The J gene is TRBJ2-1, the V gene TRBV27; D might be TRBD2 (5 bases). This TCR came from a human donor with multiple sclerosis. Written as DNA, the CDR3 is TGTGCCAGCAGTTGGGAGAGCCCCTACAATGAGCAGTTCTTC. Protein product: CASSWESPYNEQFF.